This TCR beta chain is drawn from a study of T cells in Graves' hyperthyroidism and ophthalmopathy. Findings and limits, study-wide: The authors' 13 V-J model separated ophthalmopathy from stable hyperthyroidism.

The CDR3 spans 15 residues. The V gene's germline CDR1 is SGDLS and CDR2 YYNGEE. Trimming took 0 bases from V and 1 from J, leaving 9 bases between them. Amplification of TCR beta CDR3 regions was performed using RNA transcripts as template. During a first-round RT-PCR of the TCR CDR3, the HTBI primer set was used. TCRdb used MiXCR to reprocess the multiplex PCR reads, holding one entry per CDR3 protein. The sample lists approximately 360,000 distinct CDR3 sequences; about 15% were seen once. This clonotype was counted a few times. Antigen: not known. It was around 11 ml of fresh peripheral blood that supplied the PBMCs.

The chain carries TRBV9 and TRBJ2-3; a weak D match, TRBD2 (5 bases). The origin of this receptor is a woman aged 18-35 years with Graves' hyperthyroidism that later progressed to Graves' ophthalmopathy. Sequencing was performed on blood. This CDR3 reads CASSVDPAGTDTQYF. DNA of the CDR3: TGTGCCAGCAGCGTAGATCCAGCGGGCACAGATACGCAGTATTTT.